This T cell receptor beta chain came from a study of cytomegalovirus exposure and HLA in healthy donors (dated by TCRdb to 2016 to 2017). Looking at the study overall: In an earlier analysis of some 550 of the donors, 250 to 350 Gb of sequence data and about 110 million unique TCR beta sequences from 150 million to 200 million T cells were reported. Rather than drawing on any new phenotypic data, the later analysis identified candidate immune exposures from TCR beta sequences and the way those sequences occurred across donors. A later genetic analysis took genome-wide SNP genotypes for 398 of the 666 donors and used that subset as a discovery cohort. Because of strong linkage in the cohort, four or five DR-DQ haplotypes were treated as single units for association and clustering. Of the approximately 400 genotyped donors, over 80% were placed in the genetic ancestry cluster associated with self-reported Caucasian donors. Class I and class II HLA loci were covered by the typing at four-digit resolution. The study aimed to test whether signatures of past pathogen exposure could be identified by cataloging public T cell receptors. Among roughly 400 genotyped donors of the cohort, an average of approximately 220,000 unique TCR beta nucleotide sequences was sequenced per donor, of which approximately 18% were non-productive. A later analysis re-examined previously published TCR beta repertoires from around 670 donors and added high-resolution HLA genotyping to investigate patterns of TCR occurrence. An early release that covered several hundred HLA-typed donors contained about 300 gigabases of sequencing data and 75 million to 100 million unique TCR sequences. Every repertoire in the discovery cohort had been generated on one and the same sequencing platform. Donor age, sex, ethnicity and CMV serostatus were compiled together with the repertoire data. In an earlier analysis of roughly 600 of the donors, high-throughput TCR beta sequencing was used to judge whether each TCR beta V gene segment behaved as functional or pseudogenic. Using immunosequencing, the study profiled T cell repertoires from 550 to 750 subjects and related those repertoires to cytomegalovirus serostatus. In addition to the first cohort of 666 subjects, a separate validation cohort of 130 or so different subjects was used. To predict cytomegalovirus infection status, the study combined high-throughput TCR immunosequencing, statistical association of individual TCRs with disease status, and machine learning. The number of donors typed differed by locus, with 629-630 for A, B, C, DRB1 and DQB1, around 500 for DQA1, approximately 570 for DPA1, and around 460 for DPB1. Overall results and qualifications from the work: This cohort had only TCR beta chains sequenced, and the lack of alpha or paired-chain data limited which features could be detected. Because HLA typing was missing for some donors at each locus, association tests included only the typed subset. According to the authors, the approach could potentially be generalized to other disease states and immunological phenotypes. A further reported finding was that TCR beta sequences accurately predicted the HLA-A and HLA-B alleles for most subjects in the first cohort. The presence/absence analyses assumed that sequencing depth was roughly uniform across donors, and that assumption may not be true. According to a later analysis, TCR association rates differed among HLA loci, with DRB1 alleles showing the most associated TCRs and HLA-C alleles showing the fewest. Correlated functional status among segregating V segments might reflect linkage disequilibrium, but an unknown experimental factor could not be ruled out. A later analysis reported that several top co-occurrence clusters appeared linked to parvovirus B19, influenza, CMV and Epstein-Barr virus. Strong co-occurrence of HLA alleles, especially DR and DQ, made assigning TCR associations to individual alleles difficult. A few of the identified cytomegalovirus-associated TCR beta chains were confirmed in vitro to be specific for cytomegalovirus antigens. The 87-base-pair reads could not distinguish some IMGT-functional V segments, including TRBV6-2 and TRBV6-3, so those segments were excluded. CMV serostatus was the only immune exposure information available for the cohort. While some public TCRs were present in many individuals, most TCR sequences turned up only very rarely across donors. The study listed 170 or so TCR beta chains as associated with cytomegalovirus. Broadly in line with IMGT annotations, most TCR beta V segments showed up in productive rearrangements about 87% or about 30% of the time in an earlier analysis of several hundred of the donors. A later analysis found that most CMV-associated TCR beta chains appeared HLA-restricted, with HLA associations seemingly driven largely by CMV exposure. In a later genetic analysis, a missense DCLRE1C variant was associated with V-gene and J-gene trimming of TCR beta chains, and the association was replicated in an independent cohort. Compared with equally common non-associated chains, HLA-associated TCR beta chains in a later analysis were more clonally expanded and had lower generation probabilities. Because counts were too low, 15 to 20 rarely observed V segments, including chromosome 9 orphons, were excluded from the earlier analysis of under 650 of the donors. In a later analysis, 15,000 to 20,000 TCR beta sequences were associated with specific HLA alleles at a false discovery rate of 0.05. Compared with the approximately 670-donor mean, donors in an Asian-associated ancestry cluster had fewer N-insertions in productive TCRs, according to a later genetic analysis. In both the original and validation cohorts, the classifier was reported to diagnose cytomegalovirus status with high specificity and sensitivity. The sequencing pipeline was judged likely to have produced a cluster of highly shared sequence variants as a technical artifact.

Notes on this clone: Its antigen remains unidentified. Per-base quality was not reported, and no clone a single base away is much larger than it.

The cohort was made up of around 720 healthy bone marrow donors. At the time of sampling, all cohort members were nominally healthy, though unrecorded immune exposures were likely present. The donor was CMV seronegative and was included in the group of under 450 seronegative cohort members. A peripheral blood sample was provided by each donor, and peripheral blood mononuclear cells were used for TCR beta sequencing. Genomic DNA was extracted from the blood cell samples with the Qiagen DNeasy Blood Extraction Kit. Library preparation used the immunoSEQ multiplex PCR assay. The multiplex PCR relied on a mix of 60 forward primers for TCR Vbeta segments and 13 reverse primers for TCR Jbeta segments. The CDR3 region of rearranged TCR beta genes was amplified from genomic DNA by a multiplex PCR assay. The amplified TCR beta libraries were sequenced on the Illumina HiSeq System as 87-base-pair reads. The authors' analysis ran thus. A later analysis tallied around 87 million unique TCR beta chains across the 700 or so repertoires, and about 12 million of those chains were shared by two or more donors. Raw reads were error-corrected and collapsed into unique sequences with a nearest-neighbor algorithm that merged closely related sequences to remove PCR and sequencing errors. To assign V, D and J gene segments, CDR3 sequences were aligned to IMGT reference sequences. For a sequence to be retained, a match of at least six nucleotides to both a V gene segment and a J gene segment was required. Rearrangements were classified as productive when the CDR3 lacked stop codons and remained in frame with V and J, and all other rearrangements were classified as non-productive. Following IMGT convention, CDR3 was defined as the stretch from the second conserved V-encoded cysteine to the conserved J-encoded phenylalanine. In an earlier analysis of 500 to 650 of the donors, sequences lacking an unambiguous match to a single V gene segment were excluded. An earlier analysis of 450 to 650 of the donors called V segments functional above 56.7% productive rearrangements and segregating when the between-donor standard deviation exceeded 5%. A statistical classification framework was built for diagnosing cytomegalovirus status from the catalog of TCR beta chain sequences. V and J gene assignment, in a later analysis, came from comparing TCR nucleotide sequences with IMGT/GENE-DB human TR gene sequences. Using the TCRdist pipeline, a later analysis assigned CDR3 sequences along with most-parsimonious VDJ recombination scenarios. A later analysis defined each TCR beta chain by its CDR3 amino acid sequence plus V-gene family, and excluded reads lacking a unique V-gene family. A later analysis removed 592 highly shared, low-generation-probability nucleotide sequences to deal with suspected cross-contamination and a sequencing artifact. In a later analysis, a clonal expansion index was calculated for each public chain from normalized within-repertoire ranks of inferred template counts. A later analysis computed generation probabilities with a VDJ recombination model fitted to out-of-frame rearrangements, and checked the results against IGoR. Hypergeometric tests were used in a later analysis to score TCR-TCR, TCR-HLA and TCR-CMV co-occurrence, with a repertoire-size bias correction applied to the TCR pairs. To estimate false discovery rates, a later analysis permuted the HLA or CMV assignments 20 times. In a later analysis, co-occurring TCRs were grouped using DBSCAN, and TCRdist sequence similarity was added for clustering within HLA-allele-positive subsets. Repertoires with fewer than 30,000 or more than 120,000 public chains were left out of co-occurrence clustering, as were about 5 repertoires with anomalous nucleotide sharing. Sourced from immuneACCESS, this table was stored by TCRdb with only in-frame sequences that have V and J called. A share of the clones is absent; for the studies checked, an unresolved V gene accounts for under half, and the remainder has no known explanation. The V and J calls and the clone size are those of that table, but D and trimming were determined from the DNA. The sample table records 50,000 to 70,000 clones; about three quarters of these occur just once. The leading ten clones occupy approximately 2.3% of the sample.

The cysteine opens and the phenylalanine closes a CDR3 of 15 amino acids. CDR3 DNA only is kept here, 45 bases in frame from base 1. The junction carries 11 bases between V and J, which are trimmed by 4 bases and 3 bases respectively. CDR1 and CDR2, per the germline V gene, are SGHRS and YFSETQ. This sequence uses TRBV5-1 and TRBJ2-6, with a tentative D gene TRBD2 over 6 matching bases. Sequencing was done on a sample of PBMCs. This receptor was obtained from a female donor in good health and CMV-seronegative. The DNA sequence is TGCGCCAGCAGCCCAGTGGGGGGTGGGGCCAACGTCCTGACTTTC. This gives the protein CASSPVGGGANVLTF.